The 18 T cell receptor beta chains reported below all come from one sample, sequenced in a study of shared clonotypes between healthy human individuals. TCRdb's copy holds only in-frame clones and misses some; the assay was immunoSEQ multiplex PCR. The sample holds nearly 600,000 clones; roughly 96% are singletons and the top ten take around 0.097%. Selected positively for CCR7 and CD45RO-negative, naive CD8 cells excluded terminally differentiated effector memory CD45RA+ cells. Sequenced input: naive CD8+ T cells sorted from blood. The receptors shown here come from a woman aged 25 to 39 in good health.

This chain connects TRBV19 to TRBJ1-5; possible D gene TRBD1, 5 bases. Germline V gene sequence: CDR1 LNHDA, CDR2 SQIVND (reference sequence). This CDR3 is built from 15 residues. V lost 5 bases and J 4 bases, leaving 15 bases between the germline ends. The CDR3 sequence is CASSRGARANQPQHF. CDR3 nucleotide sequence: TGTGCCAGTAGTCGTGGGGCCAGAGCTAATCAGCCCCAGCATTTT. Filled out from reference TRBV19 and TRBJ1-5, the complete variable domain reads DGGITQSPKYLFRKEGQNVTLSCEQNLNHDAMYWYRQDPGQGLRLIYYSQIVNDFQKGDIAEGYSVSREKKESFPLTVTSAQKNPTAFYLCASSRGARANQPQHFGDGTRLSIL.

The chain combines TRBV28 with TRBJ2-7; the D is unclear. Germline V CDR1 and CDR2: MDHEN, SYDVKM. The CDR3 has 11 amino acids. Between the trimmed V and J ends, which lost 7 bases and 3 bases, there was a span of 7 bases. The CDR3 sequence: CASMVSYEQYF. CDR3 sequence (DNA): TGTGCCAGCATGGTTAGCTACGAGCAGTACTTC.

V and J are TRBV5-4 and TRBJ2-3; weak D call: TRBD2 (5 bases). CDR1 is SGHNT, CDR2 YYREEE, per germline (reference sequence). CDR3 length equals 12 residues. Trimming cost V 4 bases and J 7 bases, with 10 bases left between them. The CDR3 loop reads CASSPEGNTQYF. CDR3 in DNA: TGTGCCAGCAGCCCCGAGGGTAATACGCAGTATTTT.

As for this clone: Other DNA sequences in this specimen translate into the identical CDR3. The J gene is TRBJ1-1, the V gene TRBV28; D not resolved. The V and J ends lost 3 bases and 0 bases respectively, with 8 bases between them. Germline V gene sequence: CDR1 MDHEN, CDR2 SYDVKM. The CDR3 is 14 residues long. The chain's CDR3 is CASSLGGLNTEAFF. CDR3 bases: TGTGCCAGCAGTTTGGGAGGGTTGAACACTGAAGCTTTCTTT.

The V gene is TRBV6-5, the J gene TRBJ2-2; 8 bases are a match to TRBD1. Germline V gives CDR1 MNHEY, CDR2 SVGAGI. This CDR3 has 15 residues. With V trimmed by 2 bases and J by 8 bases, 7 bases remained unmatched. This CDR3 reads CASSYLDRGPGELFF. The CDR3 DNA is TGTGCCAGCAGTTACCTCGACAGGGGTCCGGGGGAGCTGTTTTTT.

This clone was observed a single time. The chain links TRBV5-6 to TRBJ2-7, with D unclear. The germline V and J ends were trimmed by 2 bases and 1 base, with 7 bases remaining between them. The CDR3 loop spans 13 amino acids. Germline V gives CDR1 SGHDT, CDR2 YYEEEE. This chain's CDR3 is CASSLTESYEQYF. The CDR3 DNA follows: TGTGCCAGCAGCTTAACAGAGTCCTACGAGCAGTACTTC.

As to this clone: The same CDR3 arises from other DNA sequences in this sample as well. This sequence joins TRBV27 and TRBJ2-7; D is tentatively TRBD1 or TRBD2 (5 bases each). The ends were cut back, 3 bases at V and 3 bases at J, with 12 bases in the middle. Germline CDR1 is MNHEY and CDR2 is SMNVEV (reference sequence). This CDR3 is 14 amino acids long. The CDR3 DNA reads TGTGCCAGCAGTTTCACCGGGACGAACTACGAGCAGTACTTC. It encodes CASSFTGTNYEQYF.

The chain couples TRBV7-9 to TRBJ1-1; tentatively, D is TRBD1 (5 bases). Trimming shortened V by 10 bases and J by 6 bases, and 15 bases separated the two germline ends. This CDR3 has 12 residues. CDR1 SEHNR and CDR2 FQNEAQ come from the germline V gene (reference sequence). CDR3 coding DNA: TGTGCCACCCAGGGACGAGAAGCTGAAGCTTTCTTT. Translation gives CATQGREAEAFF. The whole variable domain, filled in from reference TRBV7-9 and TRBJ1-1, reads DTGVSQNPRHKITKRGQNVTFRCDPISEHNRLYWYRQTLGQGPEFLTYFQNEAQLEKSRLLSDRFSAERPKGSFSTLEIQRTEQGDSAMYLCATQGREAEAFFGQGTRLTVV.

The table lists this clone with a count of one. The V call is TRBV27, the J call TRBJ2-7, with D perhaps TRBD2 (5 bases). Germline CDR1 reads MNHEY; CDR2 reads SMNVEV (reference sequence). The CDR3 length is 13 residues. V was pared by 3 bases and J by 3 bases, with 9 bases between. CDR3 in amino acids: CASSFKRLYEQYF. As DNA, the CDR3 is TGTGCCAGCAGTTTCAAGCGGCTCTACGAGCAGTACTTC.

The V gene is TRBV9, the J gene TRBJ1-2, with D possibly TRBD1 on 5 matching bases. The CDR3 has 12 residues. V was clipped by 3 bases and J by 8 bases, with 11 bases between them. In germline, CDR1 is SGDLS, CDR2 YYNGEE. CDR3: CASSGRQGGYTF. The CDR3 DNA reads as TGTGCCAGCAGCGGGCGTCAGGGAGGCTACACCTTC.

The chain joins TRBV6-1 to TRBJ1-5; D gene ambiguous. Per germline, CDR1 MNHNS and CDR2 SASEGT. This CDR3 comprises 16 residues. Trimming cost V 1 base and J 1 base, with 11 bases left between them. CDR3: CASSEVEFRSNQPQHF. The CDR3 nucleotides are TGTGCCAGCAGTGAAGTGGAATTTCGGAGCAATCAGCCCCAGCATTTT.

This chain uses TRBV4-2 with TRBJ1-4; 9 nucleotides align to TRBD1. V was pared by 0 bases and J by 8 bases, with 7 bases of the junction left unmatched. The CDR3 length is 16 residues. From germline, CDR1 is LGHNA and CDR2 YNFKEQ. This CDR3 reads CASSQDNGDRAEKLFF. CDR3 nucleotides: TGTGCCAGCAGCCAAGATAACGGGGACAGGGCAGAAAAACTGTTTTTT.

The V call is TRBV29-1, the J call TRBJ2-7; possibly TRBD1 for D (5 bases). Germline V CDR1 and CDR2: SQVTM, ANQGSEA. The CDR3 runs 13 residues. V lost 1 base, J lost 3 bases, and 10 bases lay in between. CDR3 nucleotides: TGCAGCGTTGAAGGCGGACAACACTACGAGCAGTACTTC. This gives the protein CSVEGGQHYEQYF.

The chain links TRBV30 to TRBJ2-7; D remains unclear. The V gene's germline CDR1 is GTSNPN and CDR2 SVGIG (reference sequence). Trimming removed 5 bases from V and 2 bases from J, with 7 bases in between. The CDR3 runs to 11 residues. Here the CDR3 reads CAWAVTYEQYF. As DNA, the CDR3 is TGTGCCTGGGCAGTAACCTACGAGCAGTACTTC.

With respect to this clone: In the same sample, other DNA sequences code for this CDR3. The chain is built from TRBV27 and TRBJ2-7; TRBD2 matches at 8 bases. This CDR3 has 12 residues. The ends lost 5 bases at V and 3 bases at J; junction bases unmatched: 0. Germline V CDR1 and CDR2: MNHEY, SMNVEV (reference sequence). CDR3 coding DNA: TGTGCCAGCAGTACTAGCGGCTACGAGCAGTACTTC. Translated: CASSTSGYEQYF.

V is TRBV29-1 and J is TRBJ2-2, with D unclear. Germline CDR1 SQVTM, CDR2 ANQGSEA. The V end lost 6 bases, the J end lost 4 bases, and 6 bases lay between the germline ends. This CDR3 contains 11 residues. Here the CDR3 DNA reads TGCAGCGTCCTCAGCACCGGGGAGCTGTTTTTT. Its protein product is CSVLSTGELFF.

J is TRBJ2-2 and V is TRBV14; D not certain. With 4 bases removed from V and 7 bases from J, the gap between germline ends came to 10 bases. CDR1 is SGHDN, CDR2 FVKESK, per germline. The length of the CDR3 is 13 residues. The CDR3 DNA reads as TGTGCCAGCAGCCTCGGGTGGGGCGGGGAGCTGTTTTTT. This encodes CASSLGWGGELFF.

The V and J genes are TRBV14 and TRBJ2-2, with 9 bases aligning to TRBD2. The ends lost 0 bases at V and 5 bases at J; junction bases unmatched: 7. The CDR3 has 17 amino acids. Germline CDR1 reads SGHDN; CDR2 reads FVKESK. The CDR3 is CASSQDLAGVQTGELFF. The DNA for the CDR3 is TGTGCCAGCAGCCAAGATTTAGCGGGAGTTCAGACCGGGGAGCTGTTTTTT. Drawing the rest from reference TRBV14 and TRBJ2-2, the complete variable domain is EAGVTQFPSHSVIEKGQTVTLRCDPISGHDNLYWYRRVMGKEIKFLLHFVKESKQDESGMPNNRFLAERTGGTYSTLKVQPAELEDSGVYFCASSQDLAGVQTGELFFGEGSRLTVL.